These 29 T cell receptor beta chains share one sample of origin, sequenced in a study of response to subunit inactivated influenza vaccine (dated by TCRdb to 2016 to 2019). Library method: RT-PCR. Sequencing relied on an Illumina HiSeq 2500. TCRdb took the public reads, trimmed them with fastp at Q25, ran MiXCR for clone calling and kept in-frame beta chains. Every distinct CDR3 protein forms one entry, paired with its most common genes and DNA. For this sample there are approximately 570,000 distinct CDR3 sequences; about 7.6% appear just once. The ten largest account for 10% to 15% of the sample. The sample in question was PBMCs from blood, obtained roughly 24 months after vaccination. The receptors stem from a man aged 50 to 69 who received an inactivated influenza vaccine. Donor details come from another sample of the same person, matched by shared clones.

The rearrangement links TRBV2 to TRBJ2-1, with TRBD2 matching over 8 bases. Germline V gene sequence: CDR1 SNHLY, CDR2 FYNNEI. V shed 10 bases, J shed 4 bases, and the junction held 9 bases outside the gene matches. CDR3 length: 14 amino acids. The CDR3 sequence: CATSGSGAYNEQFF. The CDR3 DNA follows: TGTGCCACCTCGGGTAGCGGGGCTTACAATGAGCAGTTCTTC.

The table lists this clonotype with a few counts. This chain connects TRBV12-3 or TRBV12-4 to TRBJ2-7; D is undetermined. The V end was cut by 7 bases, the J end by 5 bases, with 9 bases between. CDR3 size: 11 residues. The CDR3 region has the DNA TGTGCCAGCATGGCTGTCGACGAGCAGTACTTC. It specifies CASMAVDEQYF.

The table lists this clonotype with many counts. Here the CDR3 DNA reads TGCAGCGTTGAAGGACCGGGGGGGGGAGCTTTCTTT. As protein: CSVEGPGGGAFF. The V gene is TRBV29-1, the J gene TRBJ1-1; D perhaps matches TRBD1 (5 bases). Germline-derived CDR1 and CDR2 are SQVTM and ANQGSEA. The CDR3 is 12 amino acids. V was pared by 1 base and J by 10 bases, with 13 bases between.

V is TRBV10-3 and J is TRBJ2-7; D is possibly TRBD1 or TRBD2 (5 bases each). The germline V gene encodes CDR1 ENHRY and CDR2 SYGVKD. V was shortened by 5 bases and J by 4 bases, with 18 bases between the two germline ends. This CDR3 contains 15 residues. In nucleotides, the CDR3 is TGTGCCATCAGTTTCTCCGGGACGGGGCTGTACGAGCAGTACTTC. Its translation is CAISFSGTGLYEQYF.

The chain couples TRBV7-9 to TRBJ1-1; D call uncertain. This CDR3 contains 15 residues. Trimming stripped 2 bases from V and 0 bases from J, with 10 bases between. In germline, CDR1 is SEHNR, CDR2 FQNEAQ (reference sequence). For the CDR3, the DNA is TGTGCCAGCAGCTTATTCGCCAAGATGAACACTGAAGCTTTCTTT. It translates to CASSLFAKMNTEAFF.

This clonotype has a handful of counts. The chain carries TRBV5-1 and TRBJ1-6; TRBD1 aligns across 7 bases. Germline lookup yields CDR1 SGHRS and CDR2 YFSETQ. CDR3 length: 14 residues. Trimming cost V 4 bases and J 10 bases; bases outside gene matches: 8. For the CDR3, the DNA is TGCGCCAGCAGCGTGTTGGGGGGACAGTCACCCCTCCACTTT. Its protein product is CASSVLGGQSPLHF.

This clonotype occurred a few times. This sequence joins TRBV27 and TRBJ2-3; 10 bases align to TRBD2. V shed 4 bases, J shed 0 bases, and the junction held 10 bases outside the gene matches. Germline values: CDR1 MNHEY, CDR2 SMNVEV (reference sequence). The CDR3 has 18 residues. The CDR3 region has the DNA TGTGCCAGCAGTTCCCTAGCGGGGGAGCAACCAAGCACAGATACGCAGTATTTT. It yields the protein CASSSLAGEQPSTDTQYF.

In this sample, this clonotype turned up many times. This chain links TRBV12-3 or TRBV12-4 with TRBJ1-6; possibly TRBD1 for D (5 bases). V was shortened by 5 bases and J by 9 bases, with 17 bases between the two germline ends. This CDR3 comprises 15 residues. CDR3 sequence (DNA): TGTGCCAGCAGTGCAGGAGTCAGGGATGGTTCACCCCTCCACTTT. Translated: CASSAGVRDGSPLHF.

Note on this clonotype: This clone may be a read error of a much larger clone one base away. The genes are TRBV3-1 and TRBJ2-2; unclear D gene. V was clipped by 6 bases and J by 5 bases, with 19 bases between them. CDR3 length equals 16 residues. CDR1 LGHDT and CDR2 YNNKEL come from the germline V gene (reference sequence). CDR3 loop: CASSLRSSEQTGELFF. Written as DNA, the CDR3 is TGTGCCAGCAGTTTAAGGTCTAGTGAACAGACCGGGGAGCTGTTTTTT.

The J gene is TRBJ1-5, the V gene TRBV12-3 or TRBV12-4, with D unresolved. The length of the CDR3 is 13 residues. V shed 2 bases and J shed 9 bases, with 11 bases lying between them. CDR3 amino acids: CASSLTRISPQHF. CDR3 in DNA: TGTGCCAGCAGTTTAACTCGTATCTCGCCCCAGCATTTT.

This clonotype occurred a few times. This chain links TRBV28 with TRBJ1-6, with TRBD1 matching over 7 bases. The J segment lost 8 bases and the V segment lost 8 bases, leaving 3 bases of the junction unmatched. CDR1 is MDHEN and CDR2 is SYDVKM in the germline V gene. The CDR3 consists of 12 residues. The CDR3 sequence: CASGQADSPLHF. The CDR3 coding sequence is TGTGCCAGCGGACAGGCGGATTCACCCCTCCACTTT.

This clonotype appeared a few times. The chain employs TRBV7-9 and TRBJ2-5, with D perhaps matching TRBD1 (6 bases). Germline CDR1 and CDR2: SEHNR and FQNEAQ (reference sequence). There are 15 residues in the CDR3. Trimming removed 6 bases from V and 10 bases from J, with 24 bases in between. This CDR3 is CASSSLTGPPWGQYF. The CDR3 DNA sequence: TGTGCCAGCAGTTCATTGACAGGACCCCCGTGGGGCCAGTACTTC.

This clonotype was seen more than once but under ten times. J is TRBJ2-1 and V is TRBV20-1; 8 positions agree with TRBD2. V shed 3 bases and J 9 bases; nucleotides not matched to a gene: 10. This CDR3 has 14 amino acids. Germline V lookup: CDR1 DFQATT, CDR2 SNEGSKA (reference sequence). The CDR3 loop reads CSARSGRSVSEQFF. The CDR3 region has the DNA TGCAGTGCTAGGAGCGGGAGATCTGTTAGTGAGCAGTTCTTC.

Many counts were recorded for this clonotype. V and J are TRBV11-2 and TRBJ2-1; D ambiguous. Germline assignment: CDR1 SGHAT and CDR2 FQNNGV. The ends were cut back, 0 bases at V and 6 bases at J, with 6 bases in the middle. CDR3 length: 13 amino acids. CDR3 in DNA: TGTGCCAGCAGCTTAGAGTCCGGCAATGAGCAGTTCTTC. This sequence encodes CASSLESGNEQFF.

The genes are TRBV6-5 and TRBJ2-1, with no clear D. This CDR3 has 14 amino acids. The germline CDR1 and CDR2 sequences are MNHEY and SVGAGI. Trimming stripped 1 base from V and 4 bases from J, with 8 bases between. The DNA for the CDR3 is TGTGCCAGCAGTTACTACGGGCCTTACAATGAGCAGTTCTTC. Translation gives CASSYYGPYNEQFF.

Only a few counts were recorded for this clonotype. The CDR3 nucleotides are TGTGCCAGCAGCTTAGTGACGGTCGCTAATTCACCCCTCCACTTT. Protein product: CASSLVTVANSPLHF. The rearrangement links TRBV7-2 to TRBJ1-6; D remains unclear. CDR3 length: 15 amino acids. The V gene lost 1 base and the J gene lost 6 bases, with 10 bases spanning the gap. Germline CDR1 is SGHTA and CDR2 is FQGNSA.

This clonotype has just a few counts. The rearrangement links TRBV20-1 to TRBJ2-1, with 7 bases lining up with TRBD2. Unmatched junction bases numbered 12, after V lost 6 bases and J lost 7 bases. CDR1 DFQATT and CDR2 SNEGSKA come from the germline V gene (reference sequence). The CDR3 sequence is 14 residues long. CDR3 protein: CSASRGGPKNEQFF. CDR3 nucleotide sequence: TGCAGTGCCTCCCGGGGAGGGCCTAAAAATGAGCAGTTCTTC.

This clonotype was seen a handful of times. This chain connects TRBV20-1 to TRBJ2-7; 8 nucleotides align to TRBD1. The CDR3 runs to 12 residues. The J segment lost 0 bases and the V segment lost 7 bases, leaving 2 bases of the junction unmatched. Germline V gene data show CDR1 as DFQATT and CDR2 as SNEGSKA (reference sequence). Written as DNA, the CDR3 is TGCAGTGGGACAGGGAGCTCCTACGAGCAGTACTTC. As protein: CSGTGSSYEQYF.

This clonotype occurred a few times. This chain connects TRBV12-3 or TRBV12-4 to TRBJ1-2, with D maybe TRBD1 (6 bases). The CDR3 consists of 13 residues. The V end lost 5 bases, the J end lost 8 bases, and 15 bases lay between the germline ends. CDR3 DNA: TGTGCCAGCAGTGATCCCCGGGACACGGGCTACACCTTC. Its protein is CASSDPRDTGYTF.

To note about this clonotype: The junction departs from germline at one end; a sequencing error may be responsible. Written as DNA, the CDR3 is TGTGCCAGCAGCTTAGTCGGAGCTAGCGGGAGCTCGGATACGCTGTATTTT. Encoded protein: CASSLVGASGSSDTLYF. The genes are TRBV7-2 and TRBJ2-3; 10 nucleotides agree with TRBD2. Per the germline V gene, CDR1 is SGHTA and CDR2 is FQGNSA. The CDR3 totals 17 residues.

In its sample, this clonotype was seen a few times. The chain recombines TRBV6-5 with TRBJ2-7; 11 bases agree with TRBD2. The V gene's germline CDR1 is MNHEY and CDR2 SVGAGI. The CDR3 has 14 amino acids. V trimming: 3 bases; J trimming: 4 bases; junction bases outside the gene matches: 2. CDR3 bases: TGTGCCAGCAGTTATGGGACTAGCGGATACGAGCAGTACTTC. Translation: CASSYGTSGYEQYF.

This clonotype was found many times. This chain links TRBV28 with TRBJ2-7, with 9 nucleotides matching TRBD1. The junction had 12 bases not matched to a gene; V was cut back by 7 bases and J by 5 bases. Germline lookup yields CDR1 MDHEN and CDR2 SYDVKM. The CDR3 has 15 residues. The CDR3 DNA follows: TGTGCCAGCACCAGGACCGGGACAGGGTCCCACGAGCAGTACTTC. It codes for CASTRTGTGSHEQYF.

Worth noting for this clonotype: This sequence may be a read error, since a much larger clone differs from it by one base. This chain joins TRBV5-1 and TRBJ1-2, with D maybe TRBD1 (5 bases). There are 12 residues in the CDR3. V lost 3 bases to trimming and J lost 13 bases, with 16 bases between them. Germline CDR1 and CDR2: SGHRS and YFSETQ. The CDR3 sequence: CASSSAGDLCTF. CDR3 bases: TGCGCCAGCAGCTCCGCCGGGGACCTCTGCACCTTC.

The genes are TRBV3-1 and TRBJ2-3; D might be TRBD1 (5 bases). CDR3 length: 18 residues. The V gene's germline CDR1 is LGHDT and CDR2 YNNKEL (reference sequence). With 3 bases removed from V and 4 bases from J, the gap between germline ends came to 23 bases. CDR3 nucleotide sequence: TGTGCCAGCAGCCATGGTGGGCGGACATTGACGAGCGCAGATACGCAGTATTTT. Protein sequence: CASSHGGRTLTSADTQYF.

This clonotype was seen more than once but under ten times. The chain has TRBV7-2 and TRBJ1-2; no definite D call. The V gene lost 2 bases and the J gene lost 2 bases, with 15 bases spanning the gap. There are 16 residues in the CDR3. Germline V gene lookup returns CDR1 SGHTA and CDR2 FQGNSA. CDR3 protein: CASSLRSTVSNYGYTF. DNA for the CDR3: TGTGCCAGCAGCTTAAGATCTACGGTCTCAAACTATGGCTACACCTTC. The complete variable domain, with remaining parts taken from reference TRBV7-2 and TRBJ1-2, reads GAGVSQSPSNKVTEKGKDVELRCDPISGHTALYWYRQSLGQGLEFLIYFQGNSAPDKSGLPSDRFSAERTGGSVSTLTIQRTQQEDSAVYLCASSLRSTVSNYGYTFGSGTRLTVV.

As to this clonotype: Since a much larger clone is just one base distant, this may be a read error. The chain recombines TRBV6-1 with TRBJ2-3, with a tentative D call TRBD2 (6 bases). The V end was cut by 4 bases, the J end by 2 bases, with 13 bases between. CDR1 is MNHNS and CDR2 is SASEGT in the germline V gene. The CDR3 spans 15 residues. CDR3 nucleotides: TGTGCCAGCAGTGTCGCAGCGGGCTACACAGATACGCAGTATTTT. As protein: CASSVAAGYTDTQYF.

This clonotype has at least ten counts. The gene calls are TRBV12-3 or TRBV12-4 and TRBJ2-3, with D possibly matching TRBD2 (6 bases). V was trimmed by 6 bases and J by 1 base, leaving 14 bases between them. The CDR3 spans 15 residues. The CDR3 nucleotides read TGTGCCAGCAGCCGGGGGACTTCAGGCACAGATACGCAGTATTTT. Translation: CASSRGTSGTDTQYF.

This clonotype was observed at least ten times. The CDR3 region is CASSGTGSNYGYTF. CDR3 DNA sequence: TGTGCCAGCAGCGGGACAGGGTCGAACTATGGCTACACCTTC. The chain has TRBV6-1 and TRBJ1-2; 9 bases match TRBD1. The CDR3 covers 14 residues. The ends lost 6 bases at V and 2 bases at J; junction bases unmatched: 4. Germline-derived CDR1 and CDR2 are MNHNS and SASEGT.

This clonotype was picked up many times. The chain uses TRBV6-1 and TRBJ2-3, with a weak D call TRBD2 (6 bases). Trimming removed 4 bases from V and 0 bases from J, with 14 bases in between. Germline CDR1 is MNHNS and CDR2 is SASEGT. The CDR3 contains 16 residues. CDR3 nucleotide sequence: TGTGCCAGCAGTGTAACCACCGGGACTAGCACAGATACGCAGTATTTT. As protein: CASSVTTGTSTDTQYF.